The 26 T cell receptor beta chains given below trace back to one sample, sequenced in a study of response to subunit inactivated influenza vaccine. Each CDR3 protein is one row after TCRdb ran MiXCR on the RT-PCR reads. The sample records some 500,000 distinct CDR3 sequences, around 25% being singletons. The specimen comprised CD4+ T cells sorted from PBMCs, sampled about 5 days after vaccination. Source of these receptors: a man in his fifties or sixties who received an inactivated influenza vaccine.

The chain is built from TRBV12-3 or TRBV12-4 and TRBJ1-1; D gene unclear. The CDR3 totals 15 residues. Trimming removed 3 bases from V and 7 bases from J, with 18 bases in between. CDR3 DNA sequence: TGTGCCAGCAGTTTGTCGCCGGGATGGTCTGTTGAAGCTTTCTTT. Its translation: CASSLSPGWSVEAFF.

The chain joins TRBV6-1 to TRBJ2-3; 10 bases map to TRBD2. The CDR3 extends over 14 amino acids. Trimming cost V 8 bases and J 7 bases; bases outside gene matches: 9. Germline V gene sequence: CDR1 MNHNS, CDR2 SASEGT. CDR3 in amino acids: CASGSSGGRNTQYF. The CDR3 bases are TGTGCCAGCGGATCTAGCGGGGGCAGGAATACGCAGTATTTT.

The rearrangement joins TRBV12-3 or TRBV12-4 to TRBJ2-1; D possibly corresponds to TRBD2 (5 bases). The V gene lost 8 bases and the J gene lost 4 bases, with 15 bases spanning the gap. This CDR3 comprises 14 residues. CDR3 residues: CASSHRDPYNEQFF. The CDR3 coding sequence is TGTGCCAGCTCCCACCGGGATCCATACAATGAGCAGTTCTTC.

This clonotype was counted at least ten times. V is TRBV20-1 and J is TRBJ2-2; TRBD2 matches at 7 bases. Per germline, CDR1 DFQATT and CDR2 SNEGSKA (reference sequence). After removal of 3 bases from V and 7 bases from J, the junction contained 8 bases not matched to a gene. The CDR3 is 14 residues long. DNA for the CDR3: TGCAGTGCTAGGGGTGGCGGGAGTGACGGGGAGCTGTTTTTT. This sequence encodes CSARGGGSDGELFF.

This clonotype was recorded a few times. For the CDR3, the DNA is TGTGCCAGTAAGAGCGGGAGTAGGGATGAGCAGTTCTTC. Protein sequence: CASKSGSRDEQFF. The rearrangement joins TRBV19 to TRBJ2-1; 8 positions match TRBD2. The germline CDR1 and CDR2 sequences are LNHDA and SQIVND (reference sequence). With 7 bases clipped from V and 8 bases from J, the junction kept 7 bases outside the gene matches. The CDR3 is 13 residues long.

This clonotype was observed a handful of times. J is TRBJ2-5 and V is TRBV7-9, with TRBD2 identical over 8 bases. CDR1 and CDR2 from the germline V gene are SEHNR and FQNEAQ (reference sequence). V was clipped by 3 bases and J by 2 bases; unmatched bases: 5. The CDR3 contains 15 residues. As DNA, the CDR3 is TGTGCCAGCAGCTTTTTCGGGACTAGACAAGAGACCCAGTACTTC. Amino acids: CASSFFGTRQETQYF.

The table lists this clonotype with a few counts. V usage is TRBV3-1 and J usage is TRBJ1-1, with 7 bases that match TRBD1. This CDR3 is built from 14 residues. Germline V lookup: CDR1 LGHDT, CDR2 YNNKEL (reference sequence). V lost 3 bases to trimming and J lost 1 base; unmatched junction nucleotides: 2. CDR3: CASSQTGKNTEAFF. CDR3 bases: TGTGCCAGCAGCCAGACAGGGAAGAACACTGAAGCTTTCTTT. Variable domain in full (rest from reference TRBV3-1 and TRBJ1-1): DTAVSQTPKYLVTQMGNDKSIKCEQNLGHDTMYWYKQDSKKFLKIMFSYNNKELIINETVPNRFSPKSPDKAHLNLHINSLELGDSAVYFCASSQTGKNTEAFFGQGTRLTVV.

The V and J genes are TRBV3-1 and TRBJ1-2; 7 bases map to TRBD1. Germline lookup yields CDR1 LGHDT and CDR2 YNNKEL (reference sequence). With V trimmed by 3 bases and J by 8 bases, 9 bases remained unmatched. CDR3 length equals 14 residues. The CDR3 region has the DNA TGTGCCAGCAGCCAGCAACAGGGGCTTAGCGGCTACACCTTC. Translated, it gives CASSQQQGLSGYTF. The complete variable domain, with remaining parts taken from reference TRBV3-1 and TRBJ1-2, reads DTAVSQTPKYLVTQMGNDKSIKCEQNLGHDTMYWYKQDSKKFLKIMFSYNNKELIINETVPNRFSPKSPDKAHLNLHINSLELGDSAVYFCASSQQQGLSGYTFGSGTRLTVV.

This clonotype was seen a few times. This chain connects TRBV20-1 to TRBJ2-2; D is perhaps TRBD1 (6 bases). V lost 4 bases to trimming and J lost 4 bases, with 13 bases between them. CDR3 length: 14 amino acids. Germline V gene data show CDR1 as DFQATT and CDR2 as SNEGSKA (reference sequence). The CDR3 region is CSATPGHLTGELFF. The CDR3 bases are TGCAGTGCTACCCCGGGACACCTCACCGGGGAGCTGTTTTTT.

This chain links TRBV2 with TRBJ2-5; no reliable D call. CDR3 length: 12 residues. V dropped 7 bases and J dropped 5 bases, with 11 bases sitting between them. The germline V gene has CDR1 SNHLY and CDR2 FYNNEI. The CDR3 DNA reads as TGTGCCAGCAATCGTGCGAGGGAGACCCAGTACTTC. Its protein product is CASNRARETQYF. The complete variable domain, with remaining parts taken from reference TRBV2 and TRBJ2-5, reads EPEVTQTPSHQVTQMGQEVILRCVPISNHLYFYWYRQILGQKVEFLVSFYNNEISEKSEIFDDQFSVERPDGSNFTLKIRSTKLEDSAMYFCASNRARETQYFGPGTRLLVL.

The chain employs TRBV7-8 and TRBJ2-7; 7 bases map to TRBD1. The germline V gene encodes CDR1 SGHVS and CDR2 FQNEAQ. The CDR3 extends over 15 amino acids. V gave up 2 bases and J gave up 3 bases; unmatched junction bases: 7. CDR3 sequence: CASSLSGQAFYEQYF. CDR3 sequence (DNA): TGTGCCAGCAGCTTATCAGGACAGGCCTTCTACGAGCAGTACTTC. Supplemented by reference TRBV7-8 and TRBJ2-7, the full variable domain reads GAGVSQSPRYKVAKRGQDVALRCDPISGHVSLFWYQQALGQGPEFLTYFQNEAQLDKSGLPSDRFFAERPEGSVSTLKIQRTQQEDSAVYLCASSLSGQAFYEQYFGPGTRLTVT.

The chain joins TRBV4-1 to TRBJ2-5; 9 nucleotides align to TRBD1. V shed 3 bases, J shed 5 bases, and the junction held 7 bases outside the gene matches. The CDR3 consists of 15 residues. Per the germline V gene, CDR1 is MGHRA and CDR2 is YSYEKL. The CDR3 nucleotides read TGCGCCAGCAGCCACCCGGGACAGGGAATGGAGACCCAGTACTTC. It encodes CASSHPGQGMETQYF.

This clonotype has more than one count but fewer than ten. The gene calls are TRBV14 and TRBJ2-5; 7 bases are shared with TRBD1. Per germline, CDR1 SGHDN and CDR2 FVKESK. The CDR3 contains 15 residues. J gave up 4 bases and V 1 base, and 6 bases lay outside the gene matches. The CDR3 region is CASSQAFDRVETQYF. The CDR3 DNA is TGTGCCAGCAGCCAAGCTTTTGACAGGGTAGAGACCCAGTACTTC.

V usage is TRBV5-4 and J usage is TRBJ2-1, with 12 bases that match TRBD2. CDR3 length: 16 residues. After removal of 0 bases from V and 6 bases from J, the junction contained 4 bases not matched to a gene. From germline, CDR1 is SGHNT and CDR2 YYREEE (reference sequence). The CDR3 nucleotides read TGTGCCAGCAGCTTGGTTCTGACTAGCGGGGGCAATGAGCAGTTCTTC. Translated: CASSLVLTSGGNEQFF.

This chain links TRBV5-1 with TRBJ2-7; D call uncertain. Germline CDR1 and CDR2: SGHRS and YFSETQ. Trimming shortened V by 4 bases and J by 7 bases, and 18 bases separated the two germline ends. The length of the CDR3 is 14 residues. The CDR3 loop reads CASSPGTAVGEQYF. CDR3 in DNA: TGCGCCAGCAGCCCCGGAACCGCGGTTGGGGAGCAGTACTTC.

The chain uses TRBV6-2 or TRBV6-3 and TRBJ1-1, with 7 bases lining up with TRBD1. The CDR3 has 17 residues. Germline V CDR1 and CDR2: MNHEY, SVGEGT. V gave up 5 bases and J gave up 5 bases; unmatched junction bases: 17. The DNA for the CDR3 is TGTGCCAGCAGTCAGATGTCGACAGGGTTTTCAGGTACTGAAGCTTTCTTT. Its protein is CASSQMSTGFSGTEAFF.

The genes are TRBV6-2 or TRBV6-3 and TRBJ2-2; the D is unclear. CDR1 is MNHEY and CDR2 is SVGEGT in the germline V gene. CDR3 length: 15 residues. V dropped 0 bases and J dropped 7 bases, with 12 bases sitting between them. The CDR3 is CASSYSMQRVGELFF. CDR3 nucleotides: TGTGCCAGCAGTTACTCGATGCAAAGGGTCGGGGAGCTGTTTTTT.

The CDR3 is CSARDSCSTDTQYF. CDR3 nucleotides: TGCAGTGCTAGAGATTCGTGTAGCACAGATACGCAGTATTTT. The chain recombines TRBV20-1 with TRBJ2-3; D call uncertain. V was trimmed by 0 bases and J by 0 bases, leaving 7 bases between them. CDR1 and CDR2 (germline): DFQATT, SNEGSKA (reference sequence). The CDR3 covers 14 residues.

A few counts support this clonotype. The J gene is TRBJ2-3, the V gene TRBV4-2, with 16 nucleotides matching TRBD2. The CDR3 totals 19 residues. The V gene end was trimmed by 4 bases and the J gene end by 0 bases; junction bases not matched to a gene: 7. Germline lookup yields CDR1 LGHNA and CDR2 YNFKEQ. This CDR3 is CASSLQGLAGGPSTDTQYF. The DNA of the CDR3 is TGTGCCAGCAGCCTACAGGGACTAGCGGGGGGGCCCAGCACAGATACGCAGTATTTT.

This chain connects TRBV7-8 to TRBJ1-4, with a possible D match to TRBD1 (5 bases). CDR3 length equals 13 residues. The V gene's germline CDR1 is SGHVS and CDR2 FQNEAQ. V was shortened by 5 bases and J by 7 bases, with 11 bases between the two germline ends. CDR3 sequence reads: CASSQSGREKLFF. CDR3 DNA sequence: TGTGCCAGCAGCCAGTCGGGACGTGAAAAACTGTTTTTT.

Here the CDR3 reads CASSSQLAGAYEQYF. CDR3 coding DNA: TGTGCCAGCAGTTCCCAATTGGCGGGAGCCTACGAGCAGTACTTC. The chain combines TRBV6-2 or TRBV6-3 with TRBJ2-7, with 7 positions matching TRBD2. Trimming took 4 bases from V and 2 from J; bases not matched to a gene: 8. CDR1 is MNHEY and CDR2 is SVGEGT in the germline V gene. This CDR3 contains 15 residues.

A few counts support this clonotype. V is TRBV10-2 and J is TRBJ2-1, with TRBD2 as a possible D gene (6 bases). V was pared by 6 bases and J by 5 bases, with 11 bases between. Germline CDR1 WSHSY, CDR2 SAAADI. This CDR3 contains 13 residues. CDR3 nucleotides: TGCGCCAGCAGCCCCTGGGAGGACAATGAGCAGTTCTTC. It yields the protein CASSPWEDNEQFF.

The chain combines TRBV18 with TRBJ2-7; D assignment may be TRBD1 or TRBD2 (5 bases each). CDR3 length: 15 amino acids. Between the trimmed V and J ends, which lost 4 bases and 3 bases, there was a span of 16 bases. Germline CDR1 is KGHSH and CDR2 is LQKENI. The CDR3 loop reads CASSLGRDRIYEQYF. CDR3 nucleotides: TGTGCCAGCTCACTAGGCCGGGACCGAATCTACGAGCAGTACTTC.

The J gene is TRBJ2-3, the V gene TRBV4-3, with 12 bases identical to TRBD2. With 2 bases clipped from V and 5 bases from J, the junction kept 5 bases outside the gene matches. This CDR3 contains 16 residues. Germline V gene lookup returns CDR1 LGHNA and CDR2 YSLEER. The CDR3 region is CASSQRLAGAGDTQYF. In nucleotides, the CDR3 is TGCGCCAGCAGCCAACGACTAGCGGGGGCGGGAGATACGCAGTATTTT.

This clonotype was seen many times. The rearrangement joins TRBV12-3 or TRBV12-4 to TRBJ2-3; D uncertain. V was pared by 9 bases and J by 0 bases, with 13 bases between. CDR3 length equals 14 residues. The CDR3 reads CASKRPYSTDTQYF. The CDR3 DNA reads TGTGCCAGTAAGCGTCCCTACAGCACAGATACGCAGTATTTT.

This clonotype has more than one count but fewer than ten. This chain uses TRBV12-3 or TRBV12-4 with TRBJ2-5, with D hard to call. V lost 5 bases and J lost 5, with 6 bases in between. The CDR3 length is 11 residues. CDR3 residues: CASSEMETQYF. The CDR3 bases are TGTGCCAGCAGTGAGATGGAGACCCAGTACTTC.